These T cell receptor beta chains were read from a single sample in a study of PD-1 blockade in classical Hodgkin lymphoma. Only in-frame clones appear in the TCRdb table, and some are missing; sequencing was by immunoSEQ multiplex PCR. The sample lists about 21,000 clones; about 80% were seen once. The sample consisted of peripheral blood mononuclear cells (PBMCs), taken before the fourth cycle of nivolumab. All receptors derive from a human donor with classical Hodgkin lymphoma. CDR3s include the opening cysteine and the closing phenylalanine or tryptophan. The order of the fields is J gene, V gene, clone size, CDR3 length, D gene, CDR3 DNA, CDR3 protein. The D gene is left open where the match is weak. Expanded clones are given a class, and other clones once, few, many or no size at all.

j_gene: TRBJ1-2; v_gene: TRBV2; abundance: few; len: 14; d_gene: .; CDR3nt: TGTGCCAGCAGTCGGGGAGGGGGGGACTATGGCTACACCTTC; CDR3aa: CASSRGGGDYGYTF
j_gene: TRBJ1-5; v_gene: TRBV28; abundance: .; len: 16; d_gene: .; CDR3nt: TGTGCCAGGAACTCCTCTTGGGCGCAGCGCAATCAGCCCCAGCATTTT; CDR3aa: CARNSSWAQRNQPQHF
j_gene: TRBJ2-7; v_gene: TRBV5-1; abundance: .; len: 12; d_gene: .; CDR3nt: TGCGCCAGGCAGGGCTTTAACTACGAGCAGTACTTC; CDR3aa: CARQGFNYEQYF
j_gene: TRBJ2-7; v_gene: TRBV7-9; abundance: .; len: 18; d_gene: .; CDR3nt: TGTGCCAGCAGCTTCTGGAATCACCTCCCCGATAGCTCCTACGAGCAGTACTTC; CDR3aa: CASSFWNHLPDSSYEQYF
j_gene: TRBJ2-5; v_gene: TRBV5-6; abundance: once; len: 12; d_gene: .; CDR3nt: TGTGCCAGCAGCTGGGCCCGAGAGACCCAGTACTTC; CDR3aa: CASSWARETQYF
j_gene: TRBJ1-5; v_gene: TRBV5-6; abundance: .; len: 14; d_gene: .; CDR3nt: TGTGCCAGCAGCGTGAACAGGGGCAATCAGCCCCAGCATTTT; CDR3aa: CASSVNRGNQPQHF
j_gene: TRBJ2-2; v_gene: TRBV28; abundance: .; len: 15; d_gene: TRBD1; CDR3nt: TGTGCCAGCAGAAGACAGGGGGCGAGCACCGGGGAGCTGTTTTTT; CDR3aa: CASRRQGASTGELFF
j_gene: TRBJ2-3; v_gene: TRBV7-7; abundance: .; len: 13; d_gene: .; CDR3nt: TGTGCTAGCAGCTTAGATCTAGCCGATACGCAGTATTTT; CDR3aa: CASSLDLADTQYF
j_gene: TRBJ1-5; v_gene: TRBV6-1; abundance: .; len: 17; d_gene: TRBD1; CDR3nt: TGTGCCAGCAGTGACCCAACCGGGACAGGGGACAATCAGCCCCAGCATTTT; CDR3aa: CASSDPTGTGDNQPQHF
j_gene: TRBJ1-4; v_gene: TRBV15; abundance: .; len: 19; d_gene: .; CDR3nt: TGTGCCACCAGCAGAGATGGGGGGAACTATTACGCAACTAATGAAAAACTGTTTTTT; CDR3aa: CATSRDGGNYYATNEKLFF
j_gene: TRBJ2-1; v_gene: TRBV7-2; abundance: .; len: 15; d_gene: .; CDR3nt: TGTGCCAGCAGCTTAGCGGGAGTCGTTTACAATGAGCAGTTCTTC; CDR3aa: CASSLAGVVYNEQFF
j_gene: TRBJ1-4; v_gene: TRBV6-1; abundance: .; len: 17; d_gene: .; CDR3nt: TGTGCCAGCAGTGAAAGGTTCTCCGGCGCAACTAATGAAAAACTGTTTTTT; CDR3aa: CASSERFSGATNEKLFF
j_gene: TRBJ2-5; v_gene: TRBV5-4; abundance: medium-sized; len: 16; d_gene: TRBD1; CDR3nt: TGTGCCAGCAGCCCGGGACAGGTCCTGTACCAAGAGACCCAGTACTTC; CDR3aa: CASSPGQVLYQETQYF
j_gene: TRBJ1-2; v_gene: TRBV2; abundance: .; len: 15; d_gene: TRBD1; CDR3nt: TGTGCCAGCAGGCCCAGGGGGGACAGGGGCTATGGCTACACCTTC; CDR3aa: CASRPRGDRGYGYTF
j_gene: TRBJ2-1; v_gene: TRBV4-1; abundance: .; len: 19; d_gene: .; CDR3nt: TGCGCCAGCAGCCAAGTAGGGCCCTTATACGGGACCGGGGACAATGAGCAGTTCTTC; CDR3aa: CASSQVGPLYGTGDNEQFF
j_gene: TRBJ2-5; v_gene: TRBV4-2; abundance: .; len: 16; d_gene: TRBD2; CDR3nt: TGTGCCAGCAGCCAAGTTCTAGCGGGAAAGAGAGAGACCCAGTACTTC; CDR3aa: CASSQVLAGKRETQYF
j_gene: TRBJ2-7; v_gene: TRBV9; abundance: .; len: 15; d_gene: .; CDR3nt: TGTGCCAGCAGCCCGAGGGGAGAGGGTCCCCACGAGCAGTACTTC; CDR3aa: CASSPRGEGPHEQYF
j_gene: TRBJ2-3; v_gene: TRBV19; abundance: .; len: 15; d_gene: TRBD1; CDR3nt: TGTGCCAGTAGTACGACAGGGGTCTTGGCAGATACGCAGTATTTT; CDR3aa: CASSTTGVLADTQYF